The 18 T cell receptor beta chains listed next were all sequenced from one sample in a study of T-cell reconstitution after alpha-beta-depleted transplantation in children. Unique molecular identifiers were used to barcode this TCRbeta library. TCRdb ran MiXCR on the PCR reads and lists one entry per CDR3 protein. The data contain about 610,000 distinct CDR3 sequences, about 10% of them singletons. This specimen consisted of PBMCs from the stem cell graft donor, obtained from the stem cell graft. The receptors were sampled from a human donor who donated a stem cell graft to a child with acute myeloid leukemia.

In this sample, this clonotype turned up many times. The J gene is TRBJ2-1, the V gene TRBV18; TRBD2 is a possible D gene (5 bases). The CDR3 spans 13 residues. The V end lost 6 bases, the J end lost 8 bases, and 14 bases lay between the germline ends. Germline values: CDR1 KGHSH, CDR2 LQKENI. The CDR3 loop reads CASSFGVADEQFF. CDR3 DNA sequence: TGTGCCAGCTCCTTCGGGGTTGCTGATGAGCAGTTCTTC.

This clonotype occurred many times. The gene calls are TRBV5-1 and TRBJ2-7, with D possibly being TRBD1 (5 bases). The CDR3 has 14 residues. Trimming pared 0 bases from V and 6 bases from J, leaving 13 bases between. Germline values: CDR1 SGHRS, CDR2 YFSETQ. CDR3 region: CASSLDRQYCEQYF. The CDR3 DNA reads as TGCGCCAGCAGCTTGGATCGACAGTATTGCGAGCAGTACTTC.

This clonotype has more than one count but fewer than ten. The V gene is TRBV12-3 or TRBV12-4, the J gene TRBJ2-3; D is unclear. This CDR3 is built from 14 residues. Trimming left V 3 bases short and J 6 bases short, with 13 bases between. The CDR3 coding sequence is TGTGCCAGCAGTTTGGGCAACTCAGAGGATACGCAGTATTTT. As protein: CASSLGNSEDTQYF.

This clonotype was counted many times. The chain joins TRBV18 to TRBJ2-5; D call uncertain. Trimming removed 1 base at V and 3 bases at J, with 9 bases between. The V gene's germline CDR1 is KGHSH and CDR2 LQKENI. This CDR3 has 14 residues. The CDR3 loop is CASSPQSTEETQYF. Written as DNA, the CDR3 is TGTGCCAGCTCACCACAGTCAACAGAAGAGACCCAGTACTTC.

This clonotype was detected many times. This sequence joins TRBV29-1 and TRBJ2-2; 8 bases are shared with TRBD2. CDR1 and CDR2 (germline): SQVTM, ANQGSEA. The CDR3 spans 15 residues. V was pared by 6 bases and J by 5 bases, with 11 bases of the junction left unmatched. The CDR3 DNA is TGCAGCGTGCTAAGGGCGGGAGGACTTACCGGGGAGCTGTTTTTT. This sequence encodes CSVLRAGGLTGELFF.

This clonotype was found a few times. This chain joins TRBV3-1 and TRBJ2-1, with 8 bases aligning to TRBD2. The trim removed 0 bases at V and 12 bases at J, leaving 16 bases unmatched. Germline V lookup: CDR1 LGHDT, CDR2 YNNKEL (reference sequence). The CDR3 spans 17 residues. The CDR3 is CASSQDPGTSGYRGQFF. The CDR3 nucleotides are TGTGCCAGCAGCCAAGATCCCGGGACTAGTGGGTATAGGGGGCAGTTCTTC.

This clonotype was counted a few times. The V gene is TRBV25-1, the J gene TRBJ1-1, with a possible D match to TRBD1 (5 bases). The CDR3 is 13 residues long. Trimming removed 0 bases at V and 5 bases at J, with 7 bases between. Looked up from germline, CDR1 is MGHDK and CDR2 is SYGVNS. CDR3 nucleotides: TGTGCCAGCAGTGAATACCCAGGGACTGAAGCTTTCTTT. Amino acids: CASSEYPGTEAFF.

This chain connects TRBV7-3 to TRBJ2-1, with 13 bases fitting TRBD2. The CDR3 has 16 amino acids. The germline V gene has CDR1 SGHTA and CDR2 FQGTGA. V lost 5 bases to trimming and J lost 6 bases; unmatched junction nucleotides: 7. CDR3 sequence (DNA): TGTGCCAGCAGCCCCCAGGGACTAGCGGGAAGCAATGAGCAGTTCTTC. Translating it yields CASSPQGLAGSNEQFF.

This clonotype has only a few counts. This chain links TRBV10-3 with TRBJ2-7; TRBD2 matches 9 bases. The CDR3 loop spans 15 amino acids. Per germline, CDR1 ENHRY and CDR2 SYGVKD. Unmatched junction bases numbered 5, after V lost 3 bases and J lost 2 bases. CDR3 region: CAISDRLAVTYEQYF. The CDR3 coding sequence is TGTGCCATCAGTGATAGACTAGCGGTAACCTACGAGCAGTACTTC.

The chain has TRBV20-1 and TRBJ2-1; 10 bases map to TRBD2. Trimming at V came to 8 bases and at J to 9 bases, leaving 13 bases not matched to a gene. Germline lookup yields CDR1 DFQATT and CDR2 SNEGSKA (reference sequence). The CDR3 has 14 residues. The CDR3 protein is CSPRAAGGPGEQFF. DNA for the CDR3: TGCAGTCCCCGAGCAGCGGGAGGGCCGGGTGAGCAGTTCTTC.

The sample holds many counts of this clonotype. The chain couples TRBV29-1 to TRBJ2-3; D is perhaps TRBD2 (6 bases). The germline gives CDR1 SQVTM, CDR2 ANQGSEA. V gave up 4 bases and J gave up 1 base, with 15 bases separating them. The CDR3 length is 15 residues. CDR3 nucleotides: TGCAGCGTTGTCCCCACGATAGCGGGCACAGATACGCAGTATTTT. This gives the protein CSVVPTIAGTDTQYF.

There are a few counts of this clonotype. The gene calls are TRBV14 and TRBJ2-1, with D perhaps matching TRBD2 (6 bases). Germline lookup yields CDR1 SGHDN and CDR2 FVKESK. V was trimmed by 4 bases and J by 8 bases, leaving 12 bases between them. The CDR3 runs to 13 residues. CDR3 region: CASSRDFEDEQFF. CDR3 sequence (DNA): TGTGCCAGCAGCCGGGACTTCGAAGATGAGCAGTTCTTC.

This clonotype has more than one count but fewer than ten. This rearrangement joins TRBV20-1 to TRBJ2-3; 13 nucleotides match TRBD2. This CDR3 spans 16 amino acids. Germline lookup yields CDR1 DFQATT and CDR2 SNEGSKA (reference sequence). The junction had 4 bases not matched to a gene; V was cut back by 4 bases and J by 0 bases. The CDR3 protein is CSAKLLAGGSTDTQYF. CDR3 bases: TGCAGTGCTAAGTTACTAGCGGGAGGGAGCACAGATACGCAGTATTTT.

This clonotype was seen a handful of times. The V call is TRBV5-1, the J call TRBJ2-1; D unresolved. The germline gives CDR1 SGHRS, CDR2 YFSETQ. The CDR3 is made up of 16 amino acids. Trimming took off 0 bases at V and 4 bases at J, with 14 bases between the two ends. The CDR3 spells CASSLVPDVGYNEQFF. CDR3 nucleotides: TGCGCCAGCAGCTTGGTACCGGACGTGGGGTACAATGAGCAGTTCTTC.

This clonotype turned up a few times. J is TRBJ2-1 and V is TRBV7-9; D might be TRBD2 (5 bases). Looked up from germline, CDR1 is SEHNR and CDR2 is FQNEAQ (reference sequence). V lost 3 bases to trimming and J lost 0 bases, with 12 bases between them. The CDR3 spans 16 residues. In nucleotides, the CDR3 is TGTGCCAGCAGCTTCCGAGCGGTCGACTCCTACAATGAGCAGTTCTTC. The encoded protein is CASSFRAVDSYNEQFF. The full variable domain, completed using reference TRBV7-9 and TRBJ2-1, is DTGVSQNPRHKITKRGQNVTFRCDPISEHNRLYWYRQTLGQGPEFLTYFQNEAQLEKSRLLSDRFSAERPKGSFSTLEIQRTEQGDSAMYLCASSFRAVDSYNEQFFGPGTRLTVL.

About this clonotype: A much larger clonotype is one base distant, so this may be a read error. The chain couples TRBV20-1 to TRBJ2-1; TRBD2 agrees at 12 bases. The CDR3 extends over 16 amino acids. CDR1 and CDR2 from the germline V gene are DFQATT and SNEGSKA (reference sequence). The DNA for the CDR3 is TGCTGTGCTAGAGATATTGCTAGCGGGAGGGCCAATGAGCAGTTCTTC. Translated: CCARDIASGRANEQFF.

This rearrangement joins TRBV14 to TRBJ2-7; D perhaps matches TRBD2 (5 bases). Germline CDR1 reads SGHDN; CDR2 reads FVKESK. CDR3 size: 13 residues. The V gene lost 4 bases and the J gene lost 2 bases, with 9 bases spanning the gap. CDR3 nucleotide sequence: TGTGCCAGCAGCCTGAGGGTGACCTACGAGCAGTACTTC. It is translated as CASSLRVTYEQYF.

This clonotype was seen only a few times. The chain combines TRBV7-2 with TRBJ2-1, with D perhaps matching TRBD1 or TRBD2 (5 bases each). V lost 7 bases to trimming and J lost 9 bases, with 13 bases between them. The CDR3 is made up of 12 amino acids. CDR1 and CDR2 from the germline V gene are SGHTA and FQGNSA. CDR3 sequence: CASNSGAAEQFF. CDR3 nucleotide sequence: TGTGCCAGCAACTCCGGGGCTGCTGAGCAGTTCTTC.